This record looks at one T cell receptor (beta chain) sequence and its context. A single count supports this clone. Its antigen has not been determined. Per-base quality was not reported, and no clone a single base away is much larger than it. Each collaborating institution followed its own protocols to collect whole blood in K2EDTA tubes. For TCRbeta analysis, collaborators shipped samples in one of three forms: frozen whole blood, isolated PBMCs, or DNA extracted from either of those sample types. This entry is derived from a study of blood T cell repertoires in COVID-19 (dated by TCRdb to about 2020). Study-wide context: The collaborator samples originated in the United States, Italy and Spain and spanned the acute and convalescent phases of COVID-19. The material from the prospective study consisted of cDNA or gDNA derived from T cells, B-cell-depleted T cells, or PBMCs. Subjects who had been exposed to COVID-19, were actively infected with it, or had recovered from it provided the deeply sampled blood TCRbeta repertoires that made up the dataset. The repertoires were released in a freely available public database intended as a resource for research on the immune response to SARS-CoV-2. The samples were drawn from two sources: the first 160 participants of the ongoing ImmuneRACE study, and over 1,000 subjects contributed by 6 global collaborators. Nearly every sample came with metadata listing a de-identified subject ID, COVID-19 status, age in years and sex. Where available, HLA class I and class II types were taken from metadata supplied by the sample provider and were not determined by assay-based typing. Broader findings and caveats from the paper: The quantity of clinical and demographic metadata differed by source and by participant and was supplied without curation.

The immunoSEQ Assay, a bias-controlled multiplex PCR, was used to amplify TCRbeta CDR3 regions from genomic DNA. In the authors' own workflow: The number of nucleated cells in each sample was estimated by amplification of reference gene primers within the assay. Sequence reads were collapsed and filtered to measure the absolute abundance of every unique TCRbeta CDR3 rearrangement. For each sample, productive Simpson clonality was calculated as the square root of Simpson's diversity index across productive rearrangements. The table was pulled from immuneACCESS by TCRdb, which kept in-frame rearrangements only. Such tables lose some clones; where checked, under half of the loss comes from unresolved V genes, and the rest has no known cause. V and J calls and clone size follow that table, whereas D and trimming were derived from the DNA. The sample table holds about 490,000 clones, of which 80% to 90% were seen once. The ten largest clones take up approximately 3.4% of the sample.

The CDR3 contains 16 residues, cysteine and phenylalanine counted. Only CDR3 DNA is held: 48 bases, read in frame from base 1. Taken from the germline V gene, the CDR1 and CDR2 loops are SGDLS and YYNGEE. At the junction V is shortened by 3 bases and J by 6 bases; bases outside the gene matches: 6. The chain is made from TRBV9 and TRBJ2-1, with 13 bases matching TRBD2. The receptor comes from a human donor in a cohort sampled during active COVID-19. Sequencing was done on a sample of peripheral blood. The CDR3 sequence is CASSARTSGSFNEQFF. The sequence in DNA is TGTGCCAGCAGCGCGAGGACTAGCGGGAGCTTCAATGAGCAGTTCTTC.